Listed here are 30 T cell receptor beta chains from one sample, sequenced in a study of cytomegalovirus exposure and HLA in healthy donors. The PCR was carried out with 60 Vbeta primers and 13 Jbeta primers. Assay used: immunoSEQ multiplex PCR; TCRdb lists only in-frame clones, some missing. The sample holds over 95,000 clones; around 68% are singletons and the top ten take roughly 4.2%. The sequenced material came from PBMCs. The source is a woman aged 40 to 50 in good health and CMV-seropositive.

The V call is TRBV4-3, the J call TRBJ1-5, with a possible D match to TRBD1 (6 bases). The V gene's germline CDR1 is LGHNA and CDR2 YSLEER. The CDR3 is 13 residues long. The V and J ends lost 6 bases and 4 bases respectively, with 10 bases between them. The CDR3 region has the DNA TGCGCCAGCAGAGGGGGGGTTAATCAGCCCCAGCATTTT. Translating gives CASRGGVNQPQHF.

This clone was recorded once. The gene calls are TRBV2 and TRBJ2-3; D perhaps matches TRBD2 (6 bases). Trimming left V 6 bases short and J 0 bases short, with 10 bases between. CDR3 length: 14 residues. Germline loops: CDR1 SNHLY, CDR2 FYNNEI. This CDR3 reads CASSVAASTDTQYF. CDR3 in DNA: TGTGCCAGCAGCGTAGCGGCTAGCACAGATACGCAGTATTTT.

This chain connects TRBV6-6 to TRBJ2-7, with 9 bases identical to TRBD1. CDR1 MNHNY and CDR2 SVGAGI come from the germline V gene (reference sequence). The CDR3 sequence is 14 residues long. Trimming removed 6 bases from V and 0 bases from J; junction bases left unmatched: 3. The CDR3 loop is CASRGQGNSYEQYF. The CDR3 DNA reads TGTGCCAGCAGAGGACAGGGGAACTCCTACGAGCAGTACTTC.

J is TRBJ2-1 and V is TRBV6-5; TRBD1 aligns across 7 bases. The CDR3 length is 14 residues. The J segment lost 5 bases and the V segment lost 4 bases, leaving 5 bases of the junction unmatched. Germline CDR1 is MNHEY and CDR2 is SVGAGI. CDR3 amino acids: CASSFGRGNNEQFF. The DNA of the CDR3 is TGTGCCAGCAGTTTCGGCAGGGGGAACAATGAGCAGTTCTTC.

The gene calls are TRBV30 and TRBJ1-4; TRBD1 matches at 8 bases. This CDR3 has 16 amino acids. Trimming at V came to 2 bases and at J to 3 bases, leaving 8 bases not matched to a gene. Germline CDR1 GTSNPN, CDR2 SVGIG (reference sequence). Here the CDR3 reads CAWSSDRAYPNEKLFF. DNA for the CDR3: TGTGCCTGGAGTTCGGACAGGGCCTACCCTAATGAAAAACTGTTTTTT.

This chain connects TRBV5-5 to TRBJ1-1; TRBD1 matches 7 bases. The CDR3 is made up of 14 amino acids. Germline V lookup: CDR1 SGHKS, CDR2 YYEKEE (reference sequence). J was trimmed by 0 bases and V by 3 bases; bases with no gene match: 2. The CDR3 region is CASSWDSMNTEAFF. As DNA, the CDR3 is TGTGCCAGCAGCTGGGACAGCATGAACACTGAAGCTTTCTTT.

The rearrangement links TRBV9 to TRBJ2-3, with TRBD2 identical over 10 bases. This CDR3 region has 16 residues. CDR1 and CDR2 (germline): SGDLS, YYNGEE. With 3 bases clipped from V and 4 bases from J, the junction kept 8 bases outside the gene matches. CDR3 protein: CASSGASGGASDTQYF. In DNA, the CDR3 is TGTGCCAGCAGCGGGGCCAGCGGGGGGGCCTCAGATACGCAGTATTTT.

The V call is TRBV30, the J call TRBJ2-1; 11 nucleotides line up with TRBD1. CDR3 length: 15 residues. Germline CDR1 reads GTSNPN; CDR2 reads SVGIG (reference sequence). V lost 2 bases to trimming and J lost 9 bases; unmatched junction nucleotides: 9. CDR3 DNA: TGTGCCTGGAGTCCCCTGGGACAGGGGGACAGTGAGCAGTTCTTC. It specifies CAWSPLGQGDSEQFF.

The sample holds one count of this clone. The chain carries TRBV6-1 and TRBJ1-6; 7 nucleotides agree with TRBD1. The CDR3 extends over 15 amino acids. Germline CDR1 MNHNS, CDR2 SASEGT. J lost 8 bases, V lost 6 bases, and 10 bases had no gene match. The CDR3 DNA reads TGTGCCAGCAGGAGAGGACAGGAGGGTTATTCACCCCTCCACTTT. It is translated as CASRRGQEGYSPLHF.

This sequence joins TRBV4-3 and TRBJ1-1, with D perhaps TRBD1 (6 bases). The V and J ends lost 0 bases and 5 bases respectively, with 10 bases between them. CDR1 and CDR2 (germline): LGHNA, YSLEER. CDR3 length: 14 residues. The CDR3 DNA follows: TGCGCCAGCAGCCAAGATCGAGGGGGAACTGAAGCTTTCTTT. This encodes CASSQDRGGTEAFF.

V usage is TRBV7-2 and J usage is TRBJ2-1; TRBD2 aligns across 12 bases. Germline CDR1 and CDR2: SGHTA and FQGNSA. V shed 0 bases and J 8 bases; nucleotides not matched to a gene: 11. This CDR3 has 18 residues. CDR3: CASSLAGLAGRTGDEQFF. CDR3 bases: TGTGCCAGCAGCTTAGCGGGACTAGCGGGCAGAACCGGCGATGAGCAGTTCTTC.

The chain combines TRBV4-2 with TRBJ2-7; 7 bases fit TRBD1. J gave up 1 base and V 6 bases, and 9 bases lay outside the gene matches. This CDR3 is 15 amino acids long. Germline CDR1 is LGHNA and CDR2 is YNFKEQ. The CDR3 region is CASRPTGTVSYEQYF. The DNA of the CDR3 is TGTGCCAGCAGACCCACCGGGACAGTTTCCTACGAGCAGTACTTC.

With respect to this clone: Distinct nucleotide sequences in the sample also encode this CDR3. This chain connects TRBV9 to TRBJ1-1, with 9 bases identical to TRBD1. The V segment lost 0 bases and the J segment 7 bases; nucleotides outside the gene matches: 4. CDR3 length equals 14 residues. Germline values: CDR1 SGDLS, CDR2 YYNGEE. This CDR3 reads CASSVEGQGFEAFF. In DNA form, the CDR3 reads TGTGCCAGCAGCGTAGAGGGACAGGGCTTTGAAGCTTTCTTT.

The J gene is TRBJ2-5, the V gene TRBV7-2, with a tentative D call TRBD1 (5 bases). TRBJ2-7 explains the end of the DNA better; the J call may be wrong. CDR3 length: 15 amino acids. Germline CDR1 SGHTA, CDR2 FQGNSA. The CDR3 DNA reads as TGTGCCAGCAGCTTAGAGATCGCCAGGGCCTACGAGCAGTACTTC. The encoded protein is CASSLEIARAYEQYF.

The chain recombines TRBV7-8 with TRBJ1-2; 7 bases agree with TRBD1. CDR3 length: 11 residues. Germline V CDR1 and CDR2: SGHVS, FQNEAQ. Unmatched junction bases numbered 0, after V lost 3 bases and J lost 8 bases. CDR3 residues: CASSFRGGYTF. DNA for the CDR3: TGTGCCAGCAGCTTCAGGGGGGGCTACACCTTC.

This clone was picked up a small number of times. The gene calls are TRBV11-2 and TRBJ2-7; D is perhaps TRBD2 (5 bases). Trimming took off 1 base at V and 3 bases at J, with 10 bases between the two ends. The CDR3 is 14 amino acids. Per the germline V gene, CDR1 is SGHAT and CDR2 is FQNNGV. This CDR3 reads CASSLVSGSYEQYF. DNA for the CDR3: TGTGCCAGCAGCTTAGTTTCTGGGAGCTACGAGCAGTACTTC.

The rearrangement links TRBV30 to TRBJ2-3; D remains ambiguous. The CDR3 spans 11 residues. Germline CDR1 GTSNPN, CDR2 SVGIG (reference sequence). The germline V and J ends were trimmed by 2 bases and 4 bases, with 4 bases remaining between them. CDR3 amino acids: CAWSLSDTQYF. DNA of the CDR3: TGTGCCTGGAGTCTCTCAGATACGCAGTATTTT.

The genes are TRBV5-5 and TRBJ2-6; 8 bases align to TRBD2. Germline V CDR1 and CDR2: SGHKS, YYEKEE (reference sequence). The CDR3 is 18 residues long. J gave up 0 bases and V 1 base, and 6 bases lay outside the gene matches. Here the CDR3 reads CASSLTSGGVSGANVLTF. In DNA form, the CDR3 reads TGTGCCAGCAGCTTGACCAGCGGGGGCGTCTCTGGGGCCAACGTCCTGACTTTC.

The chain is built from TRBV9 and TRBJ2-1, with TRBD1 identical over 7 bases. The CDR3 covers 16 residues. After removal of 0 bases from V and 2 bases from J, the junction contained 5 bases not matched to a gene. The germline V gene encodes CDR1 SGDLS and CDR2 YYNGEE. The CDR3 sequence: CASSVDSGGPYNEQFF. The CDR3 DNA reads TGTGCCAGCAGCGTAGATTCAGGGGGTCCCTACAATGAGCAGTTCTTC.

V is TRBV9 and J is TRBJ2-5; 15 bases map to TRBD2. J lost 1 base, V lost 6 bases, and 13 bases had no gene match. CDR1 is SGDLS, CDR2 YYNGEE, per germline. The CDR3 is 19 amino acids. This CDR3 is CASNIISGTSGGPQETQYF. The CDR3 region has the DNA TGTGCCAGCAACATCATTTCCGGGACTAGCGGGGGGCCCCAAGAGACCCAGTACTTC.

This clone came up once. At one boundary the junction diverges from the germline segment, which might be a read error. This rearrangement joins TRBV7-9 to TRBJ2-2, with TRBD1 matching 7 bases. Looked up from germline, CDR1 is SEHNR and CDR2 is FQNEAQ (reference sequence). The CDR3 is 16 amino acids. CDR3 sequence reads: CSSSKSEGAPTGELFF. CDR3 nucleotides: TGTTCCAGCAGCAAAAGCGAGGGGGCCCCCACCGGGGAGCTGTTTTTT.

This chain uses TRBV5-1 with TRBJ2-1; 10 bases agree with TRBD2. The germline V gene encodes CDR1 SGHRS and CDR2 YFSETQ. With 3 bases clipped from V and 4 bases from J, the junction kept 4 bases outside the gene matches. This CDR3 is built from 15 residues. The CDR3 DNA is TGCGCCAGCAGCTCCACTAGCGGGGTGTACAATGAGCAGTTCTTC. Protein product: CASSSTSGVYNEQFF.

The chain has TRBV21-1 and TRBJ2-5; the DNA was not compared with TRBD2, the D call given in the table. TRBV21-1 is a pseudogene locus. The CDR3 runs to 21 residues. The CDR3 is CASSTRCHSGGKTRYQETQYF. CDR3 sequence (DNA): TGTGCCAGCAGCACCAGATGCCATAGCGGGGGGAAAACCAGGTACCAAGAGACCCAGTACTTC.

V is TRBV5-4 and J is TRBJ1-2, with 11 bases that match TRBD1. In germline, CDR1 is SGHNT, CDR2 YYREEE (reference sequence). This CDR3 is built from 15 residues. The V gene end was trimmed by 4 bases and the J gene end by 7 bases; junction bases not matched to a gene: 9. For the CDR3, the DNA is TGTGCCAGCAGCCAGCCTGGGACAGGGGGTGGTGGCTACACCTTC. Protein sequence: CASSQPGTGGGGYTF.

The chain has TRBV11-3 and TRBJ2-1; 11 bases line up with TRBD2. Germline values: CDR1 SGHNT, CDR2 YENEEA. The CDR3 totals 19 residues. Losses at the gene ends were 0 bases for V and 5 bases for J; bases not matched to a gene: 12. The CDR3 sequence is CASSLELLGLAGGNNEQFF. CDR3 nucleotides: TGTGCCAGCAGCTTAGAACTGCTCGGCCTAGCGGGAGGTAACAATGAGCAGTTCTTC.

The chain is built from TRBV5-4 and TRBJ2-5; D may be TRBD1 (5 bases). This CDR3 has 13 amino acids. Germline loops: CDR1 SGHNT, CDR2 YYREEE (reference sequence). V was pared by 4 bases and J by 2 bases, with 9 bases between. The CDR3 nucleotides read TGTGCCAGCAGCATCCGACAGCAAGAGACCCAGTACTTC. It translates to CASSIRQQETQYF.

In this sample, this clone turned up once. This chain connects TRBV7-9 to TRBJ2-5; the match to TRBD2 covers 8 bases. CDR1 and CDR2 from the germline V gene are SEHNR and FQNEAQ (reference sequence). The V segment lost 4 bases and the J segment 4 bases; nucleotides outside the gene matches: 5. The CDR3 consists of 14 residues. The CDR3 region has the DNA TGTGCCAGCAGCTCGGCGGGGGGATCAGAGACCCAGTACTTC. Protein sequence: CASSSAGGSETQYF. The whole variable domain, remainder taken from reference TRBV7-9 and TRBJ2-5, is DTGVSQNPRHKITKRGQNVTFRCDPISEHNRLYWYRQTLGQGPEFLTYFQNEAQLEKSRLLSDRFSAERPKGSFSTLEIQRTEQGDSAMYLCASSSAGGSETQYFGPGTRLLVL.

V and J are TRBV29-1 and TRBJ2-2, with 8 bases lining up with TRBD2. Germline values: CDR1 SQVTM, CDR2 ANQGSEA. Germline trimming cut 4 bases from V and 0 bases from J; bases unmatched to any gene: 1. The CDR3 covers 14 residues. The CDR3 nucleotides are TGCAGCGTTGGCGGGGGGACGAACACCGGGGAGCTGTTTTTT. Translation gives CSVGGGTNTGELFF.

V usage is TRBV29-1 and J usage is TRBJ2-1; 7 bases fit TRBD2. The CDR3 is 13 residues long. V gave up 0 bases and J gave up 12 bases; unmatched junction bases: 8. From germline, CDR1 is SQVTM and CDR2 ANQGSEA. The CDR3 here is CSVEEPLAARQFF. CDR3 coding DNA: TGCAGCGTTGAAGAACCCCTAGCGGCGCGGCAGTTCTTC.

The V and J genes are TRBV28 and TRBJ2-7; possible D gene TRBD1, 6 bases. CDR1 and CDR2 from the germline V gene are MDHEN and SYDVKM. The CDR3 has 14 residues. With 5 bases removed from V and 2 bases from J, the gap between germline ends came to 13 bases. The CDR3 reads CASSDRRSPYEQYF. For the CDR3, the DNA is TGTGCCAGCAGTGACAGGAGATCTCCCTACGAGCAGTACTTC.